The clone carrying this TCR beta chain has only a few counts. This specimen belongs to a study of beta chain features in type 1 diabetes. Of the isolated RNA, all was reverse transcribed, and so the sequenced material was expressed TCRB transcripts. Sequencing was performed with immunoSEQ multiplex PCR; in TCRdb, only in-frame clones are kept and a portion is missing. Of about 140,000 clones in the sample, approximately 9.8% were seen once. V lost 1 base and J lost 3; bases outside the gene matches: 8. This CDR3 spans 16 amino acids. Looked up from germline, CDR1 is LGHNA and CDR2 is YNFKEQ. The sample was central memory CD4+ T cells from blood. The clonotype originates from a woman aged 40 to 49 in good health. This sequence joins TRBV4-2 and TRBJ1-2, with 7 positions matching TRBD1. CDR3 amino acids: CASSQVGQGTDYGYTF. The CDR3 nucleotides read TGTGCCAGCAGCCAAGTAGGCCAAGGGACAGACTATGGCTACACCTTC.